The 4 T cell receptor beta chains reported below all come from one sample, sequenced in a study of blood T cells in healthy people across ages. Primed by a sample-barcoded 5' primer and a J-beta primer mix, a second PCR proceeded for about 6 to 11 cycles. TCRdb re-derived calls from the 5' RACE reads in MiXCR, one entry per CDR3 protein. Of roughly 900,000 distinct CDR3 sequences listed, 48% are singletons. Sample: blood. All receptors derive from a man aged 30-40 years in good health.

This chain links TRBV5-6 with TRBJ2-7; 11 bases line up with TRBD2. Judging by the DNA end, TRBJ2-5 fits better; the J call may be wrong. Germline assignment: CDR1 SGHDT and CDR2 YYEEEE. The CDR3 is 16 amino acids. The CDR3 spells CASSEKLAGERETQYF. In DNA form, the CDR3 reads TGTGCCAGCAGCGAAAAACTAGCGGGAGAACGGGAGACCCAGTACTTC.

The gene calls are TRBV9 and TRBJ2-3; 9 bases fit TRBD2. Trimming at V came to 0 bases and at J to 9 bases, leaving 8 bases not matched to a gene. There are 15 residues in the CDR3. From germline, CDR1 is SGDLS and CDR2 YYNGEE. The CDR3 DNA reads TGTGCCAGCAGCGTAGGGGGGACTAGCACAGGCACGCAGTATTTT. Residues: CASSVGGTSTGTQYF. The full variable domain, its missing parts supplied by reference TRBV9 and TRBJ2-3, is DSGVTQTPKHLITATGQRVTLRCSPRSGDLSVYWYQQSLDQGLQFLIQYYNGEERAKGNILERFSAQQFPDLHSELNLSSLELGDSALYFCASSVGGTSTGTQYFGPGTRLTVL.

The gene calls are TRBV6-6 and TRBJ2-1; 11 nucleotides line up with TRBD1. V dropped 5 bases and J dropped 8; count of bases not matched to a gene: 8. This CDR3 region has 15 residues. Germline-derived CDR1 and CDR2 are MNHNY and SVGAGI (reference sequence). CDR3 sequence: CASSARDRGIYEQFF. As DNA, the CDR3 is TGTGCCAGCAGTGCCCGGGACAGGGGGATCTATGAGCAGTTCTTC.

The V and J genes are TRBV7-2 and TRBJ2-7, with a weak D call TRBD1 (5 bases). The CDR3 length is 13 residues. Germline V lookup: CDR1 SGHTA, CDR2 FQGNSA. Trimming took off 6 bases at V and 2 bases at J, with 11 bases between the two ends. The CDR3 DNA reads TGTGCCAGCAGGTCACAGGCTACCTACGAGCAGTACTTC. This sequence encodes CASRSQATYEQYF.